Shown below are 21 T cell receptor beta chains from a single sample sequenced in a study of monozygotic twins with inflammatory bowel disease. TCRdb re-called the 5' RACE reads, yielding one record per CDR3 amino acid sequence without DNA. This sample lists about 380,000 distinct CDR3 sequences; its ten largest clones have just over 2.5%. Sequencing was carried out using blood. The receptors derive from a human donor with ulcerative colitis or Crohn's disease, or a healthy co-twin of an affected twin (not recorded which).

The V and J genes are TRBV6-6 and TRBJ2-7; TCRdb calls TRBD1, which cannot be checked without DNA. CDR1 MNHNY and CDR2 SVGAGI come from the germline V gene (reference sequence). The CDR3 spans 12 residues. The CDR3: CASLGIHYEQYF.

The chain joins TRBV13 to TRBJ2-3; there is no DNA to check the TCRdb D call of TRBD1. CDR1 and CDR2 from the germline V gene are PRHDT and FYEKMQ (reference sequence). CDR3 length equals 15 residues. CDR3 in amino acids: CASSVPRGSGDTQYF.

CDR3 sequence reads: CASSYWAPGRVTDTQYF. J is TRBJ2-3 and V is TRBV6-5; TCRdb's D gene call, TRBD1, goes unchecked for lack of DNA. This CDR3 contains 17 residues. Germline CDR1 MNHEY, CDR2 SVGAGI.

The J gene is TRBJ1-3, the V gene TRBV20-1; TCRdb returns TRBD1, unconfirmable since there is no DNA. Germline CDR1 reads DFQATT; CDR2 reads SNEGSKA (reference sequence). The CDR3 is 14 residues long. Here the CDR3 reads CSARGDSSGNTIYF.

The chain links TRBV25-1 to TRBJ1-1. Per germline, CDR1 MGHDK and CDR2 SYGVNS. The CDR3 totals 13 residues. The CDR3 region is CASSFRGNTEAFF.

The chain joins TRBV18 to TRBJ2-2; lacking DNA, the TRBD1 call made by TCRdb goes unchecked. The germline gives CDR1 KGHSH, CDR2 LQKENI. The CDR3 length is 15 residues. The CDR3 spells CASSRGEGNTGELFF.

The CDR3 sequence is CASSLRVHQPQHF. The chain has TRBV12-3 or TRBV12-4 and TRBJ1-5. The CDR3 length is 13 residues.

V and J are TRBV28 and TRBJ2-6; TCRdb gives TRBD1 as the D gene, but with no DNA this cannot be confirmed. Germline CDR1 reads MDHEN; CDR2 reads SYDVKM. This CDR3 spans 16 amino acids. The CDR3 here is CASRITGDSGANVLTF.

CDR3 loop: CASSEVDYGYTF. The J gene is TRBJ1-2, the V gene TRBV6-1. The CDR3 has 12 amino acids. Per germline, CDR1 MNHNS and CDR2 SASEGT.

This chain connects TRBV30 to TRBJ1-5. Germline V CDR1 and CDR2: GTSNPN, SVGIG (reference sequence). This CDR3 is 12 amino acids long. The CDR3 protein is CAWSAYNQPQHF.

The chain couples TRBV7-9 to TRBJ1-5; TCRdb designates TRBD1, a call that cannot be tested without DNA. CDR3 length: 12 amino acids. The germline V gene encodes CDR1 SEHNR and CDR2 FQNEAQ (reference sequence). The CDR3: CASSYDAGTQHF.

The chain carries TRBV3-1 and TRBJ2-7; TCRdb reports TRBD2, a call that lacks DNA to check it against. CDR1 and CDR2 (germline): LGHDT, YNNKEL (reference sequence). The CDR3 is 17 residues long. This chain's CDR3 is CASSQGHLAGTTYEQYF.

The chain links TRBV29-1 to TRBJ1-5. Germline CDR1 and CDR2: SQVTM and ANQGSEA. The CDR3 has 19 residues. The CDR3 loop reads CSVDTSSGRGDHSNQPQHF.

This sequence joins TRBV10-3 and TRBJ2-7; TCRdb's assignment of TRBD1 cannot be checked, as there is no DNA. The CDR3 spans 15 residues. CDR1 is ENHRY and CDR2 is SYGVKD in the germline V gene. The CDR3 loop reads CAISDDSRLSYEQYF.

This sequence joins TRBV2 and TRBJ2-1; with no DNA, the TCRdb D assignment of TRBD1 cannot be verified. The germline V gene encodes CDR1 SNHLY and CDR2 FYNNEI. CDR3 length: 14 amino acids. CDR3 sequence reads: CASSPGTGVNEQFF.

The chain recombines TRBV30 with TRBJ2-7; TCRdb's D call, TRBD1, is unchecked because there is no DNA. The CDR3 loop spans 12 amino acids. Germline loops: CDR1 GTSNPN, CDR2 SVGIG (reference sequence). The CDR3 protein is CACKGQGYEQYF. The full variable domain, with the rest looked up from reference TRBV30 and TRBJ2-7, is SQTIHQWPATLVQPVGSPLSLECTVEGTSNPNLYWYRQAAGRGLQLLFYSVGIGQISSEVPQNLSASRPQDRQFILSSKKLLLSDSGFYLCACKGQGYEQYFGPGTRLTVT.

CDR3 protein: CASSSGLAYNEQFF. The rearrangement uses TRBV13 and TRBJ2-1; TCRdb gives TRBD2 as the D gene, but with no DNA this cannot be confirmed. CDR1 and CDR2 (germline): PRHDT, FYEKMQ (reference sequence). The length of the CDR3 is 14 residues.

The V call is TRBV15, the J call TRBJ1-1. CDR1 is LNHNV, CDR2 YYDKDF, per germline (reference sequence). The CDR3 totals 14 residues. The CDR3 is CATSRDLADTEAFF.

The chain carries TRBV5-4 and TRBJ2-7; TCRdb outputs TRBD2, but without DNA this stays unchecked. Per germline, CDR1 SGHNT and CDR2 YYREEE (reference sequence). The CDR3 has 13 residues. CDR3 sequence: CASSPARAYEQYF.

This chain links TRBV6-5 with TRBJ1-1. The CDR3 length is 14 residues. Germline CDR1 reads MNHEY; CDR2 reads SVGAGI. This chain's CDR3 is CASSYIGVRTEAFF.

This chain connects TRBV19 to TRBJ2-6. Germline V lookup: CDR1 LNHDA, CDR2 SQIVND (reference sequence). The CDR3 totals 15 residues. The CDR3 loop is CASSSPGVGANVLTF.